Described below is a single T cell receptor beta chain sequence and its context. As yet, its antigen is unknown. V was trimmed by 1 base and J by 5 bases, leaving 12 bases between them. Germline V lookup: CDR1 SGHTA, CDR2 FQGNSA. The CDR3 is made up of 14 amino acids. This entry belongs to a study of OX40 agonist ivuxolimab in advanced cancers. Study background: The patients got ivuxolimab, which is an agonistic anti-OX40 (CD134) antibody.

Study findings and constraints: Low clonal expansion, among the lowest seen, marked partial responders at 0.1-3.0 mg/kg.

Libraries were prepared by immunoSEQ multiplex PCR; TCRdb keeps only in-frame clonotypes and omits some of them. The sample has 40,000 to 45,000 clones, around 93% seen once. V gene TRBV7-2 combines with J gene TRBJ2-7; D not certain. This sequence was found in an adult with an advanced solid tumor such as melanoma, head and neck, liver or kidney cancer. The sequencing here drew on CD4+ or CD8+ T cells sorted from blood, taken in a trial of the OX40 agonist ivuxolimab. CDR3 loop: CASSLELSEDEQYF. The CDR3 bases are TGTGCCAGCAGCTTAGAGTTGTCTGAAGACGAGCAGTACTTC.